This T cell receptor (beta chain) was found in a study of vaccination effects on CD4 cells after COVID-19. Assay used: immunoSEQ multiplex PCR; TCRdb lists only in-frame clones, some missing. The data show roughly 64,000 clones, 55% to 75% seen once. Cultured cells yielded isolated CD4+ T cells after 10 days. The CDR3 is 14 residues long. Germline loops: CDR1 SEHNR, CDR2 FQNEAQ (reference sequence). The V segment lost 5 bases and the J segment 3 bases; nucleotides outside the gene matches: 6. This clone has a handful of counts. Antigen unknown. The receptor was isolated from a human donor who had a prior SARS-CoV-2 infection. J is TRBJ1-1 and V is TRBV7-9; TRBD1 matches 7 bases. This specimen consisted of CD4+ T cells from PBMCs cultured without peptide, obtained before COVID-19 vaccination. CDR3 coding DNA: TGTGCCAGCAGCCCCCAGGGGGGATACACTGAAGCTTTCTTT. It specifies CASSPQGGYTEAFF.